This record looks at one T cell receptor beta chain sequence and its context. This record comes from a study of blood T cell repertoires in COVID-19. About the study: Acute and convalescent COVID-19 samples came from the United States, Italy and Spain.

CDR1 and CDR2 (germline): MNHEY, SVGEGT. The CDR3 has 14 residues. V lost 2 bases and J lost 7, with 12 bases in between. Measured with immunoSEQ multiplex PCR; TCRdb has only the in-frame clones, and not every one. This table has tens of thousands of clones, less than 85% appearing once. The sequencing input was peripheral blood. This chain joins TRBV6-2 or TRBV6-3 and TRBJ1-5; tentative D call: TRBD1 (5 bases). This receptor was identified in a man older than 75 with active COVID-19. Here the CDR3 reads CASSYGSGYQPQHF. The DNA of the CDR3 is TGTGCCAGCAGTTACGGGTCAGGGTACCAGCCCCAGCATTTT.